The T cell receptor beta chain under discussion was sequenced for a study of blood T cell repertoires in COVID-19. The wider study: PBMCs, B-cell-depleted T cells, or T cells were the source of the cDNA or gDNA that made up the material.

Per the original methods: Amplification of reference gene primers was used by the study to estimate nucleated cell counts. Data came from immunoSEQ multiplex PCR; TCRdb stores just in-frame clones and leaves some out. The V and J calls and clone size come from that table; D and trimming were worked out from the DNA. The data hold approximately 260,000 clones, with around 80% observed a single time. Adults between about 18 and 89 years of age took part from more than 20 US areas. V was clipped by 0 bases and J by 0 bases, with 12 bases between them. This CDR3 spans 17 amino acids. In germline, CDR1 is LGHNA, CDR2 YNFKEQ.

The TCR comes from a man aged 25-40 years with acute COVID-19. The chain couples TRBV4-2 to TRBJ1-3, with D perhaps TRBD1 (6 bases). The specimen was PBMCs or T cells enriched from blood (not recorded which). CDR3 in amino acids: CASSQDPGASSGNTIYF. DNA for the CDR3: TGTGCCAGCAGCCAAGACCCAGGGGCGAGCTCTGGAAACACCATATATTTT.